In its sample, the clone carrying this T cell receptor beta chain ranks as medium-sized (0.01 to 0.1%). Its antigen is not identified. This sample was taken from a study of OX40 agonist ivuxolimab in advanced cancers. Study-wide context: Patients in the trial were receiving intravenous ivuxolimab every 2 weeks, at doses of 0.01 to 10 mg/kg. There were three patients with partial responses, one having hepatocellular carcinoma and two cutaneous melanoma. Points from the study as a whole: Expanded clones tended on average to be more numerous among CD8+ T cells than CD4+.

CDR1 is MDHEN, CDR2 SYDVKM, per germline. The CDR3 consists of 15 residues. J lost 10 bases, V lost 1 base, and 6 bases had no gene match. Profiling relied on immunoSEQ multiplex PCR, and the TCRdb table lists in-frame clones only, not all of them. The data show 13,000 or so clones, with over 80% seen just once and about 20% held by the top ten. The sample was CD4+ or CD8+ T cells sorted from blood, taken in a trial of the OX40 agonist ivuxolimab. The clonotype comes from an adult with an advanced solid tumor such as melanoma, head and neck, liver or kidney cancer. The chain uses TRBV28 and TRBJ2-2; TRBD1 agrees at 10 bases. This chain's CDR3 is CASSLLGTGAEELFF. The CDR3 nucleotides are TGTGCCAGCAGTTTATTGGGGACAGGGGCCGAGGAGCTGTTTTTT.